The 28 T cell receptor beta chains in this list originate from one sample, sequenced in a study of T cells in women clearing cervical HPV infection. Assay used: immunoSEQ multiplex PCR; TCRdb lists only in-frame clones, some missing. The listing records about 28,000 clones. Sequencing used blood buffy coat. The receptors here all came from a woman aged 18-69 years with a cervical HPV16 infection that either progressed to CIN3+ or cleared (not recorded which).

With regard to this clone: Read coverage stops 3 residues before the CDR3 terminus; the germline J gene supplies the remainder. The rearrangement uses TRBV29-1 and TRBJ1-5, with 9 bases aligning to TRBD1. The CDR3 is 18 residues long. V dropped 7 bases and J dropped 0; count of bases not matched to a gene: 16. The germline CDR1 and CDR2 sequences are SQVTM and ANQGSEA. Incomplete CDR3 DNA: TGCAGCGCCCTACTCCGGGACAGGGAAAGTAGTAGCAATCAGCCC. Amino acids: CSALLRDRESSSNQP. The entire CDR3 sequence reads CSALLRDRESSSNQPQHF. Looking up the rest from reference TRBV29-1 and TRBJ1-5 gives the full variable domain: SAVISQKPSRDICQRGTSLTIQCQVDSQVTMMFWYRQQPGQSLTLIATANQGSEATYESGFVIDKFPISRPNLTFSTLTVSNMSPEDSSIYLCSALLRDRESSSNQPQHFGDGTRLSIL.

Note on this clone: The read finishes 3 residues shy of the CDR3 end, and the germline J gene is used to complete it. This sequence joins TRBV20-1 and TRBJ2-3, with a weak D call TRBD1 (6 bases). Germline V lookup: CDR1 DFQATT, CDR2 SNEGSKA (reference sequence). The CDR3 has 14 residues. The CDR3 protein is CSATPARGEETQYF. Partial CDR3 DNA: TGCAGTGCTACACCGGCCAGGGGAGAAGAGACG.

With regard to this clone: The read finishes 3 residues shy of the CDR3 end, and the germline J gene is used to complete it. This chain uses TRBV7-4 with TRBJ1-5; D possibly corresponds to TRBD1 (5 bases). The V end was cut by 5 bases, the J end by 3 bases, with 11 bases between. Germline loops: CDR1 SGHVT, CDR2 SQSDAQ. The length of the CDR3 is 14 residues. CDR3 protein: CASSKGHINQPQHF. The CDR3 DNA, read in part, is TGTGCCAGCAGCAAAGGACACATCAATCAGCCC.

Note on this clone: The read terminates 3 residues before the CDR3 end, so the remaining end is supplied by the germline J gene. The genes are TRBV29-1 and TRBJ2-5; weak D call: TRBD1 (5 bases). The length of the CDR3 is 13 residues. Looked up from germline, CDR1 is SQVTM and CDR2 is ANQGSEA. Trimming shortened V by 5 bases and J by 1 base, and 11 bases separated the two germline ends. The sequenced CDR3 bases are TGCAGCGTTTACAGGAGCCCCCAAGAGACC. It is translated as CSVYRSPQET. The whole CDR3 is CSVYRSPQETQYF. Based on the CDR3 plus reference TRBV29-1 and TRBJ2-5, the full variable domain is SAVISQKPSRDICQRGTSLTIQCQVDSQVTMMFWYRQQPGQSLTLIATANQGSEATYESGFVIDKFPISRPNLTFSTLTVSNMSPEDSSIYLCSVYRSPQETQYFGPGTRLLVL.

About this clone itself: The read is 3 residues too short to cover the CDR3 end, so that end is filled in from the germline J gene. The chain employs TRBV2 and TRBJ2-4; TRBD1 is a possible D gene (5 bases). There are 15 residues in the CDR3. Per the germline V gene, CDR1 is SNHLY and CDR2 is FYNNEI. The DNA read from the CDR3 is TGTGCCAGCAGTACGACAGAACAACTATTCTATGGT. This encodes CASSTTEQLFYG. Given in full, the CDR3 is CASSTTEQLFYGQYF.

A note on this clone: Read coverage stops 3 residues before the CDR3 terminus; the germline J gene supplies the remainder. The chain combines TRBV2 with TRBJ1-5; TRBD1 aligns across 9 bases. There are 13 residues in the CDR3. Germline-derived CDR1 and CDR2 are SNHLY and FYNNEI. The V gene end was trimmed by 10 bases and the J gene end by 5 bases; junction bases not matched to a gene: 6. The chain's CDR3 is CAKGTGRDQPQHF. The sequenced part of the CDR3 DNA is TGTGCCAAAGGGACAGGGCGCGATCAGCCC.

Concerning this clone itself: The read halts 3 residues ahead of the CDR3 end, with the missing end drawn from the germline J gene. J is TRBJ1-2 and V is TRBV5-1, with 7 bases matching TRBD1. Germline loops: CDR1 SGHRS, CDR2 YFSETQ. V dropped 4 bases and J dropped 6; count of bases not matched to a gene: 3. The CDR3 runs to 12 residues. The CDR3 is CASSGQGDGYTF. Partial CDR3 DNA: TGCGCCAGCAGCGGGCAGGGGGATGGC. The complete variable domain, with remaining parts taken from reference TRBV5-1 and TRBJ1-2, reads KAGVTQTPRYLIKTRGQQVTLSCSPISGHRSVSWYQQTPGQGLQFLFEYFSETQRNKGNFPGRFSGRQFSNSRSEMNVSTLELGDSALYLCASSGQGDGYTFGSGTRLTVV.

Of note for this clone: The CDR3 is cut off 3 residues early in the read; its end comes from the germline J gene. V gene TRBV7-2 combines with J gene TRBJ2-2; D is uncertain. V shed 2 bases and J shed 1 base, with 8 bases lying between them. Germline CDR1 is SGHTA and CDR2 is FQGNSA. The CDR3 spans 15 residues. The CDR3 loop is CASSLSPGNTGELFF. CDR3 DNA, as far as it was read: TGTGCCAGCAGCTTATCCCCCGGGAACACCGGGGAG.

Comment on this clone: Sequencing ends 3 residues short of the CDR3 end; the germline J gene provides the rest. The rearrangement joins TRBV7-9 to TRBJ1-4; D is unresolved. This CDR3 has 14 amino acids. Germline CDR1 and CDR2: SEHNR and FQNEAQ (reference sequence). Trimming shortened V by 4 bases and J by 0 bases, and 6 bases separated the two germline ends. CDR3 loop: CASSSGTTNEKLFF. CDR3 bases read: TGTGCCAGCAGCTCAGGAACAACTAATGAAAAA.

Regarding this clone: The read ends 3 residues shy of where the CDR3 ends; the end is completed using the germline J gene. The rearrangement uses TRBV7-9 and TRBJ1-1; 8 bases fit TRBD1. The trim removed 5 bases at V and 3 bases at J, leaving 5 bases unmatched. Germline CDR1 and CDR2: SEHNR and FQNEAQ (reference sequence). The CDR3 is made up of 14 amino acids. The CDR3 is CASSPLTGDTEAFF. The sequenced part of the CDR3 DNA is TGTGCCAGCAGCCCCTTGACAGGGGACACTGAA.

Details on this clone: The CDR3 end falls 3 residues outside the read, so it is completed with the germline J gene. This chain connects TRBV7-3 to TRBJ2-3, with D tentatively TRBD2 (5 bases). CDR3 length: 15 amino acids. Trimming left V 3 bases short and J 2 bases short, with 12 bases between. CDR1 SGHTA and CDR2 FQGTGA come from the germline V gene. Incomplete CDR3 DNA: TGTGCCAGCAGCTTCTCGCCAGCGGCCACAGATACG. This encodes CASSFSPAATDT. The whole CDR3 is CASSFSPAATDTQYF.

With respect to this clone: An end of the junction does not agree with germline; a read error may underlie this. The read is 3 residues too short to cover the CDR3 end, so that end is filled in from the germline J gene. The chain is built from TRBV14 and TRBJ1-2; no clear D. The CDR3 covers 15 residues. Germline assignment: CDR1 SGHDN and CDR2 FVKESK. CDR3 DNA (partial): TGTGCCAGCAGCCAGAAGGAGAGATATAACTATGGT. It translates to CASSQKERYNYG. The full CDR3 protein is CASSQKERYNYGYTF.

Note on this clone: From the germline J gene comes the end of the CDR3, since the read stops 3 residues before it. The rearrangement joins TRBV19 to TRBJ2-1; D remains unclear. The length of the CDR3 is 14 residues. V dropped 3 bases and J dropped 0 bases, with 6 bases sitting between them. Germline V gene data show CDR1 as LNHDA and CDR2 as SQIVND (reference sequence). CDR3 DNA, as far as it was read: TGTGCCAGTAGTATCCCCAGCTCCTACAATGAG. This encodes CASSIPSSYNE. In full, the CDR3 is CASSIPSSYNEQFF. The full variable domain, with the rest looked up from reference TRBV19 and TRBJ2-1, is DGGITQSPKYLFRKEGQNVTLSCEQNLNHDAMYWYRQDPGQGLRLIYYSQIVNDFQKGDIAEGYSVSREKKESFPLTVTSAQKNPTAFYLCASSIPSSYNEQFFGPGTRLTVL.

On this clone itself: The read gets to within 3 residues of the CDR3 end, and the germline J gene fills in the rest. The gene calls are TRBV6-4 and TRBJ1-1, with a weak D call TRBD1 (5 bases). CDR1 is MRHNA and CDR2 is SNTAGT in the germline V gene. V was trimmed by 9 bases and J by 4 bases, leaving 15 bases between them. The CDR3 spans 13 residues. The part of the CDR3 DNA that was read is TGTGCCAGAGAGGAGGGGCCAGGCACTGAA. It is translated as CAREEGPGTE. The full CDR3 protein is CAREEGPGTEAFF.

About this clone: From the germline J gene comes the end of the CDR3, since the read stops 3 residues before it. The chain couples TRBV20-1 to TRBJ2-1; 7 nucleotides agree with TRBD1. The trim removed 2 bases at V and 2 bases at J, leaving 12 bases unmatched. Germline V gives CDR1 DFQATT, CDR2 SNEGSKA (reference sequence). The CDR3 length is 17 residues. The CDR3 region is CSARKVQGTLTYNEQFF. The covered CDR3 bases are TGCAGTGCTAGAAAGGTACAGGGGACCCTCACCTACAATGAG.

The chain's CDR3 is CASSPPGHSYEQYF. The CDR3 bases that were read are TGCGCCAGCAGCCCACCGGGACATTCCTACGAG. V and J are TRBV5-1 and TRBJ2-7; perhaps TRBD1 as D (6 bases). The CDR3 is cut off 3 residues early in the read; its end comes from the germline J gene. V was clipped by 4 bases and J by 1 base, with 12 bases between them. CDR3 length: 14 amino acids. Germline V gene sequence: CDR1 SGHRS, CDR2 YFSETQ.

As regards this clone: The missing CDR3 end, 3 residues past where the read stops, is filled in from the germline J gene. J is TRBJ1-2 and V is TRBV2, with D hard to call. Germline V gene sequence: CDR1 SNHLY, CDR2 FYNNEI. The CDR3 has 13 residues. The sequenced CDR3 bases are TGTGCCAGCAGTGAATCCGTGCGGTACGAC. As protein: CASSESVRYD. Given in full, the CDR3 is CASSESVRYDYTF.

CDR3 DNA, as far as it was read: TGTGCCAGCAGCCAAGAACGAGGGCTTTCACCC. Translation: CASSQERGLSP. The CDR3 as a whole reads CASSQERGLSPLHF. V is TRBV4-2 and J is TRBJ1-6; the D is unclear. The read terminates 3 residues ahead of where the CDR3 ends, so the germline J gene completes it. In germline, CDR1 is LGHNA, CDR2 YNFKEQ. The CDR3 runs to 14 residues. Trimming took 0 bases from V and 9 from J, leaving 9 bases between them.

For this clone: The CDR3 goes on 3 residues after the read ends, and that part is filled in from the germline J gene. The chain links TRBV5-4 to TRBJ2-5; D gene unclear. The CDR3 loop spans 14 amino acids. The germline V gene has CDR1 SGHNT and CDR2 YYREEE (reference sequence). The V end lost 0 bases, the J end lost 0 bases, and 6 bases lay between the germline ends. The sequenced part of the CDR3 DNA is TGTGCCAGCAGCTTGGATCCGGACCAAGAGACC. This translates into CASSLDPDQET. The whole CDR3 is CASSLDPDQETQYF.

Note on this clone: The read ends 3 residues shy of where the CDR3 ends; the end is completed using the germline J gene. The chain links TRBV20-1 to TRBJ2-7, with D possibly matching TRBD2 (5 bases). Germline V lookup: CDR1 DFQATT, CDR2 SNEGSKA (reference sequence). CDR3 length equals 15 residues. The germline V and J ends were trimmed by 1 base and 6 bases, with 19 bases remaining between them. CDR3 bases read: TGCAGTGCTAGAGCCCCTAGCAGTTTATTGGGCGAG. Translating gives CSARAPSSLLGE. In full, the CDR3 is CSARAPSSLLGEQYF.

In the case of this clone: The CDR3 end falls 3 residues outside the read, so it is completed with the germline J gene. The sample has other DNA sequences that encode this CDR3 too. The V and J genes are TRBV14 and TRBJ2-2; D might be TRBD1 or TRBD2, each matching 5 bases. V was cut by 1 base and J by 0 bases, with 9 bases left in between. Germline V CDR1 and CDR2: SGHDN, FVKESK. The CDR3 is 16 residues long. Incomplete CDR3 DNA: TGTGCCAGCAGCCAAGGAGGGGCGCCGAACACCGGGGAG. It yields the protein CASSQGGAPNTGE. The whole CDR3 protein reads CASSQGGAPNTGELFF.

On this clone itself: The DNA ends 3 residues before the CDR3 does, and the rest of the CDR3 is filled in from the germline J gene. This sequence joins TRBV29-1 and TRBJ2-7; 8 nucleotides agree with TRBD2. The CDR3 is 15 amino acids. Per the germline V gene, CDR1 is SQVTM and CDR2 is ANQGSEA. The V gene end was trimmed by 3 bases and the J gene end by 4 bases; junction bases not matched to a gene: 11. Here the CDR3 reads CSVDCGRPNLYEQYF. Partial CDR3 DNA: TGCAGCGTTGACTGCGGGAGGCCCAACCTGTACGAG.

Of note for this clone: The CDR3 goes on 3 residues after the read ends, and that part is filled in from the germline J gene. The genes are TRBV6-2 or TRBV6-3 and TRBJ2-3; D is possibly TRBD2 (6 bases). The CDR3 spans 15 residues. Germline V gene data show CDR1 as MNHEY and CDR2 as SVGEGT. CDR3 loop: CASHTGLLLSETQYF. The DNA read from the CDR3 is TGTGCCAGCCACACGGGACTCCTCTTGAGCGAGACG.

About this clone itself: The CDR3 is cut off 3 residues early in the read; its end comes from the germline J gene. This chain uses TRBV7-3 with TRBJ2-1, with unresolved D. CDR3 length equals 12 residues. Germline assignment: CDR1 SGHTA and CDR2 FQGTGA. V shed 3 bases and J shed 9 bases, with 9 bases lying between them. The sequenced CDR3 bases are TGTGCCAGCAGCTTGGGCCCAGGTGAG. Encoded protein: CASSLGPGE. The whole CDR3 protein reads CASSLGPGEQFF.

About this clone itself: Read data end 3 residues before the CDR3 end; the end is taken from the germline J gene. V gene TRBV5-4 combines with J gene TRBJ2-7; the match to TRBD1 covers 9 bases. V dropped 4 bases and J dropped 4; count of bases not matched to a gene: 9. Germline-derived CDR1 and CDR2 are SGHNT and YYREEE (reference sequence). The CDR3 is made up of 15 amino acids. The CDR3 loop is CASSARTGEGYEQYF. The CDR3 bases that were read are TGTGCCAGCAGCGCTCGGACAGGGGAGGGTTACGAG.

As concerns this clone: The sequence runs out 3 residues before the end of the CDR3; the remainder is reconstructed from the germline J gene. The gene calls are TRBV5-1 and TRBJ2-1; unclear D gene. Germline V gene sequence: CDR1 SGHRS, CDR2 YFSETQ. V was cut by 3 bases and J by 0 bases, with 10 bases left in between. This CDR3 region has 15 residues. The chain's CDR3 is CASSSTKSSYNEQFF. CDR3 bases read: TGCGCCAGCAGCTCCACTAAGAGCTCCTACAATGAG.

Regarding this clone: The read terminates 3 residues ahead of where the CDR3 ends, so the germline J gene completes it. V and J are TRBV30 and TRBJ2-3, with D possibly matching TRBD1 (6 bases). The CDR3 length is 13 residues. Germline CDR1 is GTSNPN and CDR2 is SVGIG (reference sequence). CDR3 in amino acids: CAWSVTGHQPQYF. The covered CDR3 bases are TGTGCCTGGAGTGTAACAGGGCATCAGCCG. Complete variable domain (other parts from reference TRBV30 and TRBJ2-3): SQTIHQWPATLVQPVGSPLSLECTVEGTSNPNLYWYRQAAGRGLQLLFYSVGIGQISSEVPQNLSASRPQDRQFILSSKKLLLSDSGFYLCAWSVTGHQPQYFGPGTRLTVL.

For this clone: Read sequence stops 3 residues before the CDR3 end, and the germline J gene provides the missing end. This chain connects TRBV28 to TRBJ1-5; tentative D call: TRBD1 (5 bases). Germline values: CDR1 MDHEN, CDR2 SYDVKM. There are 17 residues in the CDR3. Deletions cut 3 bases from V and 4 bases from J, with 19 bases between. CDR3 DNA (partial): TGTGCCAGCAGTTTTAGGGGCTTCAAGATTAGAAATCAGCCC. This encodes CASSFRGFKIRNQP. The whole CDR3 protein is CASSFRGFKIRNQPQHF.